The 12 T cell receptor beta chains below all came from one sample that was sequenced in a study of response to subunit inactivated influenza vaccine. MiXCR, applied by TCRdb to the RT-PCR reads, yields one record per CDR3 protein. The table lists approximately 520,000 distinct CDR3 sequences, about 17% of them singletons. This specimen was CD4+ T cells sorted from PBMCs, taken roughly 24 months after vaccination. Source of these receptors: a man aged 45 to 70 who received an inactivated influenza vaccine.

This chain uses TRBV27 with TRBJ1-1; D gene unclear. Trimming removed 7 bases at V and 4 bases at J, with 10 bases between. In germline, CDR1 is MNHEY, CDR2 SMNVEV (reference sequence). CDR3 length: 12 residues. The CDR3 DNA follows: TGTGCCAGCATGGGGATTGGCACTGAAGCTTTCTTT. Translated, it gives CASMGIGTEAFF.

This chain connects TRBV7-2 to TRBJ2-5, with a weak D call TRBD1 (5 bases). The CDR3 has 15 amino acids. CDR1 SGHTA and CDR2 FQGNSA come from the germline V gene. V lost 5 bases and J 5 bases, leaving 18 bases between the germline ends. CDR3 DNA: TGTGCCAGCAGCCCCATGGTAGGGGAAATGGAGACCCAGTACTTC. Amino acid sequence: CASSPMVGEMETQYF.

This clonotype was picked up one time. The final CDR3 position lacks the conserved phenylalanine or tryptophan, pointing to a likely read error. The CDR3: CATSPGDWHEQFY. The DNA for the CDR3 is TGTGCCACCAGTCCGGGGGATTGGCATGAGCAGTTCTAC. This chain joins TRBV24-1 and TRBJ2-1; a possible D gene is TRBD2 (6 bases). The V gene lost 6 bases and the J gene lost 8 bases, with 13 bases spanning the gap. The germline V gene has CDR1 KGHDR and CDR2 SFDVKD. This CDR3 spans 13 amino acids.

This clonotype has a count of ten or more. The CDR3 is CSARSGIAEAFF. The DNA for the CDR3 is TGCAGTGCTAGATCGGGGATAGCTGAAGCTTTCTTT. The J gene is TRBJ1-1, the V gene TRBV20-1, with unresolved D. V lost 2 bases, J lost 6 bases, and 10 bases lay in between. CDR1 DFQATT and CDR2 SNEGSKA come from the germline V gene (reference sequence). This CDR3 contains 12 residues.

The chain recombines TRBV29-1 with TRBJ2-5; the D is unclear. The length of the CDR3 is 14 residues. The V end lost 6 bases, the J end lost 4 bases, and 18 bases lay between the germline ends. The germline V gene encodes CDR1 SQVTM and CDR2 ANQGSEA. The CDR3 DNA reads as TGCAGCGTCAAACAAAGAGAAGTTAGAGAGACCCAGTACTTC. This sequence encodes CSVKQREVRETQYF.

The V gene is TRBV6-1, the J gene TRBJ1-1; D unclear. Germline V gene sequence: CDR1 MNHNS, CDR2 SASEGT. This CDR3 comprises 13 residues. V gave up 2 bases and J gave up 5 bases, with 9 bases separating them. The CDR3 coding sequence is TGTGCCAGCAGTGAACTACTGGGGACTGAAGCTTTCTTT. It encodes CASSELLGTEAFF.

The gene calls are TRBV15 and TRBJ1-1; D gene uncertain. Germline assignment: CDR1 LNHNV and CDR2 YYDKDF (reference sequence). The CDR3 has 14 amino acids. V lost 1 base and J lost 2, with 8 bases in between. Here the CDR3 reads CATSRVYGNTEAFF. The CDR3 coding sequence is TGTGCCACCAGCAGAGTTTACGGCAACACTGAAGCTTTCTTT.

The sample holds a few counts of this clonotype. The CDR3 sequence: CASSLDRAYKYF. CDR3 coding DNA: TGTGCCAGCAGCTTGGACAGGGCCTATAAGTACTTC. The chain employs TRBV7-2 and TRBJ2-7; 8 bases align to TRBD1. CDR1 is SGHTA, CDR2 FQGNSA, per germline. The CDR3 is 12 residues long. Trimming took 3 bases from V and 11 from J; bases not matched to a gene: 6.

This clonotype was detected only a few times. The rearrangement joins TRBV20-1 to TRBJ2-5, with 9 bases fitting TRBD1. The trim removed 6 bases at V and 1 base at J, leaving 9 bases unmatched. Per germline, CDR1 DFQATT and CDR2 SNEGSKA (reference sequence). The CDR3 loop spans 15 amino acids. The CDR3 DNA follows: TGCAGTGCGTACACGGTGACAGGGGGCCAAGAGACCCAGTACTTC. Translated: CSAYTVTGGQETQYF.

This clonotype was observed many times. V is TRBV12-3 or TRBV12-4 and J is TRBJ2-3; possible D gene TRBD2, 6 bases. Trimming took off 6 bases at V and 5 bases at J, with 12 bases between the two ends. The CDR3 has 13 residues. CDR3 region: CASRRREQDTQYF. CDR3 in DNA: TGTGCCAGCAGGCGACGGGAGCAAGATACGCAGTATTTT.

This clonotype appeared a few times. The chain employs TRBV9 and TRBJ1-2, with D tentatively TRBD1 (5 bases). With 5 bases removed from V and 3 bases from J, the gap between germline ends came to 11 bases. The CDR3 contains 13 residues. Germline V gives CDR1 SGDLS, CDR2 YYNGEE. The chain's CDR3 is CASSRGPDYGYTF. The CDR3 bases are TGTGCCAGCAGTCGGGGCCCTGACTATGGCTACACCTTC.

This clonotype was seen more than once but under ten times. The rearrangement links TRBV30 to TRBJ2-2, with D unclear. Germline CDR1 and CDR2: GTSNPN and SVGIG (reference sequence). With 5 bases removed from V and 4 bases from J, the gap between germline ends came to 14 bases. The CDR3 runs to 14 residues. The CDR3 is CAWRAAASTGELFF. In nucleotides, the CDR3 is TGTGCCTGGCGGGCGGCAGCGAGCACCGGGGAGCTGTTTTTT.